This T cell receptor beta chain was profiled in a study of human T cells and chemical hapten exposure. In the study overall: Sensitizing treatment utilized 2% DPC over a roughly 2 cm by roughly 2 cm portion of upper inner arm skin. The cohort included alopecia areata under or over 50% scalp, totalis and universalis.

In the case of this clonotype: No antigen is known for it.

Stated time point: pre-sensitization, week 0. Treatment in this sample: therapeutic diphenylcyclopropenone sensitization with weekly scalp DPC. Each patch test followed a blood draw. Overall study results and limits: High-frequency TCRs, those above 1 in 1000, stayed the same after DPC sensitization.

TCRdb reanalysed the RACE reads using MiXCR and keeps one entry per CDR3 protein. The top ten clones hold under 9.5% of a sample with approximately 320,000 distinct CDR3 sequences, about 5.4% of them seen once. The J segment lost 2 bases and the V segment lost 5 bases, leaving 6 bases of the junction unmatched. The CDR3 extends over 16 amino acids. The germline V gene has CDR1 SNHLY and CDR2 FYNNEI. The J gene is TRBJ2-6, the V gene TRBV2, with 7 bases fitting TRBD1. Sequenced here: whole blood, sampled in connection with sensitization to the hapten diphenylcyclopropenone (DPC). The clonotype comes from a woman aged 18-29 years with alopecia areata. Some clones in this sample may be carry-over from other donors' samples. The DNA for the CDR3 is TGTGCCAGCAGTAAATTCGGGACAGCTGGGGCCAACGTCCTGACTTTC. Amino acids: CASSKFGTAGANVLTF.